These 27 T cell receptor beta chains were all obtained from the same sample, sequenced in a study of cytomegalovirus exposure and HLA in healthy donors (dated by TCRdb to between 2016 and 2019). The library was made by the immunoSEQ multiplex PCR assay. The multiplex PCR relied on a mix of 60 forward primers for TCR Vbeta segments and 13 reverse primers for TCR Jbeta segments. Here the immuneACCESS table is served through TCRdb, limited to in-frame sequences with V and J called. Missing clones are a known gap in these copies; in checked studies unresolved V genes cover under half, and the rest lacks a known reason. This sample holds around 200,000 clones; 80% to 85% were observed only once. 1.6% of the sample is taken by the ten largest. Sequenced input: PBMCs. These receptors came from a man over 45 in good health and CMV-seronegative.

The V gene is TRBV18, the J gene TRBJ1-3; the D is unclear. The CDR3 extends over 19 amino acids. Trimming took 0 bases from V and 0 from J, leaving 18 bases between them. Germline V gives CDR1 KGHSH, CDR2 LQKENI. CDR3 loop: CASSPPSLGVTASGNTIYF. CDR3 in DNA: TGTGCCAGCTCACCACCGTCCCTCGGGGTGACCGCCTCTGGAAACACCATATATTTT.

This chain joins TRBV6-1 and TRBJ2-7, with 8 nucleotides matching TRBD1. Losses at the gene ends were 5 bases for V and 5 bases for J; bases not matched to a gene: 11. This CDR3 region has 15 residues. Germline lookup yields CDR1 MNHNS and CDR2 SASEGT. The CDR3 is CASSTSGAGGDEQYF. In DNA form, the CDR3 reads TGTGCCAGCAGTACCTCAGGGGCAGGGGGCGACGAGCAGTACTTC.

A single count supports this clone. This rearrangement joins TRBV6-1 to TRBJ2-3; no firm D call. V was trimmed by 0 bases and J by 4 bases, leaving 17 bases between them. Germline lookup yields CDR1 MNHNS and CDR2 SASEGT. The CDR3 consists of 17 residues. As DNA, the CDR3 is TGTGCCAGCAGTGAAGCATGGGCTCCCGCCCGCGCAGATACGCAGTATTTT. It encodes CASSEAWAPARADTQYF.

The rearrangement links TRBV7-6 to TRBJ1-5; 9 bases map to TRBD1. CDR1 and CDR2 from the germline V gene are SGHVS and FNYEAQ. The CDR3 is made up of 15 amino acids. V shed 5 bases and J 6 bases; nucleotides not matched to a gene: 8. In nucleotides, the CDR3 is TGTGCCAGCAGCACCGGGACAGGGCGGGGTCAGCCCCAGCATTTT. This codes for CASSTGTGRGQPQHF.

This rearrangement joins TRBV6-5 to TRBJ1-1, with TRBD1 identical over 7 bases. CDR3 size: 14 residues. V gave up 5 bases and J gave up 5 bases; unmatched junction bases: 8. The germline CDR1 and CDR2 sequences are MNHEY and SVGAGI. The DNA of the CDR3 is TGTGCCAGCAGTCGGACAGGCCCGGGTACTGAAGCTTTCTTT. This sequence encodes CASSRTGPGTEAFF.

The chain has TRBV7-9 and TRBJ1-1; tentative D call: TRBD1 (5 bases). Germline V CDR1 and CDR2: SEHNR, FQNEAQ (reference sequence). This CDR3 contains 15 residues. The V end lost 2 bases, the J end lost 1 base, and 11 bases lay between the germline ends. In DNA, the CDR3 is TGTGCCAGCAGCTTACGAGGAGGGGAGAACACTGAAGCTTTCTTT. This sequence encodes CASSLRGGENTEAFF.

The chain combines TRBV18 with TRBJ1-1; D uncertain. Germline V gene data show CDR1 as KGHSH and CDR2 as LQKENI. Trimming shortened V by 2 bases and J by 5 bases, and 6 bases separated the two germline ends. CDR3 length: 12 amino acids. The CDR3 coding sequence is TGTGCCAGCTCACCATACGGGACTGAAGCTTTCTTT. It specifies CASSPYGTEAFF.

V gene TRBV9 combines with J gene TRBJ2-2, with a weak D call TRBD1 (5 bases). Looked up from germline, CDR1 is SGDLS and CDR2 is YYNGEE. The CDR3 is made up of 15 amino acids. V dropped 0 bases and J dropped 6 bases, with 12 bases sitting between them. This chain's CDR3 is CASSVGHRNPGELFF. The CDR3 DNA sequence: TGTGCCAGCAGCGTAGGGCACAGGAATCCCGGGGAGCTGTTTTTT.

This rearrangement joins TRBV4-2 to TRBJ2-4, with 13 bases identical to TRBD2. Looked up from germline, CDR1 is LGHNA and CDR2 is YNFKEQ. This CDR3 contains 17 residues. J was trimmed by 6 bases and V by 0 bases; bases with no gene match: 5. CDR3: CASSQDAGTSGANIQYF. In DNA, the CDR3 is TGTGCCAGCAGCCAAGACGCCGGGACTAGCGGGGCAAACATTCAGTACTTC.

About this clone: The same CDR3 also results from other DNA sequences found in this sample. The chain combines TRBV9 with TRBJ2-7, with 9 bases identical to TRBD1. The CDR3 has 14 residues. Germline CDR1 is SGDLS and CDR2 is YYNGEE. The V and J ends lost 2 bases and 2 bases, in that order; junction bases with no gene match: 2. CDR3 in amino acids: CASSVRDRAYEQYF. As DNA, the CDR3 is TGTGCCAGCAGCGTCCGGGACAGGGCCTACGAGCAGTACTTC.

The chain couples TRBV19 to TRBJ2-3; D not resolved. The germline V gene has CDR1 LNHDA and CDR2 SQIVND (reference sequence). V lost 3 bases and J 6 bases, leaving 10 bases between the germline ends. This CDR3 region has 13 residues. The CDR3 DNA reads as TGTGCCAGTAGTATGGTCCTACGGGATACGCAGTATTTT. Amino acid sequence: CASSMVLRDTQYF.

The rearrangement uses TRBV6-1 and TRBJ2-4; weak D call: TRBD2 (5 bases). Trimming left V 9 bases short and J 0 bases short, with 12 bases between. The CDR3 runs to 14 residues. CDR1 is MNHNS, CDR2 SASEGT, per germline. CDR3 in DNA: TGTGCCAGTGTAGGCGGGTTAGCCAAAAACATTCAGTACTTC. As protein: CASVGGLAKNIQYF.

The chain couples TRBV19 to TRBJ1-2, with D tentatively TRBD1 (5 bases). The CDR3 extends over 14 amino acids. Germline-derived CDR1 and CDR2 are LNHDA and SQIVND (reference sequence). V was trimmed by 6 bases and J by 0 bases, leaving 11 bases between them. The CDR3, as DNA: TGTGCCAGTAGCCATCGACAGTCTAACTATGGCTACACCTTC. Its protein product is CASSHRQSNYGYTF.

This chain joins TRBV7-9 and TRBJ2-3; weak D call: TRBD1 (5 bases). The V gene lost 1 base and the J gene lost 2 bases, with 10 bases spanning the gap. Germline V gene sequence: CDR1 SEHNR, CDR2 FQNEAQ (reference sequence). The CDR3 has 15 residues. Here the CDR3 reads CASSLGQGNTDTQYF. The CDR3 nucleotides read TGTGCCAGCAGCTTAGGGCAGGGAAACACAGATACGCAGTATTTT.

This chain uses TRBV11-3 with TRBJ2-1; 11 bases match TRBD2. Germline V lookup: CDR1 SGHNT, CDR2 YENEEA. This CDR3 contains 15 residues. J lost 7 bases, V lost 1 base, and 3 bases had no gene match. CDR3 bases: TGTGCCAGCAGCTTAGGACTAGCGGGACTGAATGAGCAGTTCTTC. Translating it yields CASSLGLAGLNEQFF. Together with reference TRBV11-3 and TRBJ2-1, the CDR3 gives the full variable domain: EAGVVQSPRYKIIEKKQPVAFWCNPISGHNTLYWYLQNLGQGPELLIRYENEEAVDDSQLPKDRFSAERLKGVDSTLKIQPAELGDSAVYLCASSLGLAGLNEQFFGPGTRLTVL.

This sequence joins TRBV5-1 and TRBJ2-7; D uncertain. The V end lost 1 base, the J end lost 3 bases, and 14 bases lay between the germline ends. The CDR3 has 15 amino acids. CDR1 and CDR2 (germline): SGHRS, YFSETQ. DNA for the CDR3: TGCGCCAGCAGCTTGCAAGTCGGAGTTTACTACGAGCAGTACTTC. Protein: CASSLQVGVYYEQYF.

This clone has only one observation. This chain uses TRBV27 with TRBJ2-5; D remains unclear. Germline V gives CDR1 MNHEY, CDR2 SMNVEV (reference sequence). This CDR3 has 10 residues. Trimming took off 6 bases at V and 3 bases at J, with 2 bases between the two ends. The CDR3 nucleotides are TGTGCCAGCAGCAAAGAGACCCAGTACTTC. Protein: CASSKETQYF.

The chain carries TRBV9 and TRBJ2-3, with 9 bases that match TRBD2. Germline values: CDR1 SGDLS, CDR2 YYNGEE. The CDR3 length is 16 residues. J gave up 7 bases and V 4 bases, and 13 bases lay outside the gene matches. CDR3 nucleotides: TGTGCCAGCAGCCTTCAGGCGGGAGGGGCGGCGAATACGCAGTATTTT. The encoded protein is CASSLQAGGAANTQYF.

The chain uses TRBV29-1 and TRBJ2-5; tentatively, D is TRBD2 (6 bases). The V gene lost 4 bases and the J gene lost 4 bases, with 16 bases spanning the gap. CDR1 and CDR2 (germline): SQVTM, ANQGSEA. This CDR3 comprises 14 residues. The CDR3 here is CSVVRSGLRETQYF. In DNA, the CDR3 is TGCAGCGTTGTTAGGTCTGGACTAAGAGAGACCCAGTACTTC.

This clone was seen only a few times. The chain carries TRBV4-3 and TRBJ1-4, with D unclear. The CDR3 is 15 amino acids. Trimming took off 1 base at V and 5 bases at J, with 11 bases between the two ends. Germline V gives CDR1 LGHNA, CDR2 YSLEER. CDR3 loop: CASSQGRLPNEKLFF. The CDR3 region has the DNA TGCGCCAGCAGCCAAGGCAGGCTACCAAATGAAAAACTGTTTTTT.

The chain combines TRBV25-1 with TRBJ1-2; D gene uncertain. This CDR3 region has 12 residues. Germline V gene sequence: CDR1 MGHDK, CDR2 SYGVNS. The V end lost 7 bases, the J end lost 13 bases, and 19 bases lay between the germline ends. CDR3 sequence: CASIAGGGELTF. In nucleotides, the CDR3 is TGTGCCAGCATCGCCGGAGGCGGGGAACTCACCTTC.

The chain recombines TRBV6-6 with TRBJ2-2, with TRBD1 matching 10 bases. Losses at the gene ends were 4 bases for V and 4 bases for J; bases not matched to a gene: 3. Per germline, CDR1 MNHNY and CDR2 SVGAGI (reference sequence). CDR3 length: 15 amino acids. This CDR3 reads CASSLRTGGTGELFF. For the CDR3, the DNA is TGTGCCAGCAGTTTGAGGACAGGGGGCACCGGGGAGCTGTTTTTT.

This clone has a single count. Germline is not matched at one junction end, which may reflect a read error. CDR3 bases: TGTTCCAGCAGCTTGGCGGGATTGGGAACAGATACGCAGTATTTT. It encodes CSSSLAGLGTDTQYF. The V gene is TRBV7-9, the J gene TRBJ2-3, with D perhaps TRBD2 (6 bases). The germline gives CDR1 SEHNR, CDR2 FQNEAQ (reference sequence). This CDR3 has 15 residues.

This chain uses TRBV4-3 with TRBJ2-7; tentative D call: TRBD1 (5 bases). Trimming removed 0 bases from V and 6 bases from J, with 9 bases in between. The germline V gene has CDR1 LGHNA and CDR2 YSLEER. The CDR3 length is 13 residues. The CDR3 nucleotides are TGCGCCAGCAGCCAAGACAGGGAAAGCGAGCAGTACTTC. This sequence encodes CASSQDRESEQYF.

This clone appeared once. The chain couples TRBV11-2 to TRBJ2-4; 8 positions agree with TRBD2. V lost 5 bases and J lost 5; bases outside the gene matches: 2. The CDR3 loop spans 13 amino acids. Germline V gene sequence: CDR1 SGHAT, CDR2 FQNNGV. The CDR3 loop reads CASSPGLENIQYF. CDR3 DNA sequence: TGTGCCAGCAGCCCGGGACTAGAAAACATTCAGTACTTC.

This chain links TRBV9 with TRBJ1-1, with TRBD1 identical over 8 bases. Unmatched junction bases numbered 9, after V lost 0 bases and J lost 8 bases. Germline V gives CDR1 SGDLS, CDR2 YYNGEE. The CDR3 extends over 15 amino acids. CDR3 nucleotides: TGTGCCAGCAGCGTAGTTACCGGGGACAGGAGCGAAGCTTTCTTT. Its translation is CASSVVTGDRSEAFF.

The rearrangement joins TRBV4-3 to TRBJ1-2, with 8 bases matching TRBD1. Germline V gene lookup returns CDR1 LGHNA and CDR2 YSLEER. J was trimmed by 2 bases and V by 1 base; bases with no gene match: 3. CDR3 length equals 15 residues. DNA of the CDR3: TGCGCCAGCAGCCAAGGACCAGGGGGCAACTATGGCTACACCTTC. This gives the protein CASSQGPGGNYGYTF.